Presented here are 3 T cell receptor beta chains from one specimen sequenced in a study of shared clonotypes between healthy human individuals. Only in-frame clones appear in the TCRdb table, and some are missing; sequencing was by immunoSEQ multiplex PCR. The data contain hundreds of thousands of clones, roughly 94% of them singletons. CD45RO-negative CD8 cells positively selected for CCR7 made up the naive population, which excluded terminally differentiated effector memory CD45RA+ cells. Input material: naive CD8+ T cells sorted from blood. These receptors all stem from a man aged 25 to 45 in good health.

A remark on this clone: The sample contains more than one DNA sequence encoding this CDR3. The V and J genes are TRBV7-9 and TRBJ2-7; maybe TRBD2 (6 bases). V was shortened by 3 bases and J by 2 bases, with 8 bases between the two germline ends. The CDR3 covers 13 residues. Germline V gene lookup returns CDR1 SEHNR and CDR2 FQNEAQ (reference sequence). CDR3 DNA: TGTGCCAGCAGCTTTGCGGGAACCTACGAGCAGTACTTC. Its translation is CASSFAGTYEQYF. Filled out from reference TRBV7-9 and TRBJ2-7, the complete variable domain reads DTGVSQNPRHKITKRGQNVTFRCDPISEHNRLYWYRQTLGQGPEFLTYFQNEAQLEKSRLLSDRFSAERPKGSFSTLEIQRTEQGDSAMYLCASSFAGTYEQYFGPGTRLTVT.

The V call is TRBV14, the J call TRBJ2-7; 7 nucleotides align to TRBD1. Germline V gene data show CDR1 as SGHDN and CDR2 as FVKESK. This CDR3 has 15 amino acids. J lost 7 bases, V lost 4 bases, and 13 bases had no gene match. As DNA, the CDR3 is TGTGCCAGCAGCCTTGCCCGGGACAGTCTTTATGAGCAGTACTTC. Protein sequence: CASSLARDSLYEQYF.

This chain joins TRBV29-1 and TRBJ2-7; 7 bases are shared with TRBD1. Per germline, CDR1 SQVTM and CDR2 ANQGSEA. This CDR3 has 15 residues. V shed 6 bases, J shed 2 bases, and the junction held 13 bases outside the gene matches. The CDR3: CSVARMGQRTYEQYF. CDR3 nucleotides: TGCAGCGTGGCCCGTATGGGACAGAGAACCTACGAGCAGTACTTC.